This TCR beta chain emerged from a study of Ad26.COV2.S vaccination and SARS-CoV-2 variants. Study information: COV1001, an Ad26.COV2.S trial, supplied this vaccine-arm donor.

Some clones are missing from TCRdb's copy, which holds only in-frame ones; the method was immunoSEQ multiplex PCR. The sample has approximately 410,000 clones; over 75% are singletons. As to treatment: roughly 19 received Ad26.COV2.S at low or high dose, single or two shots; 5 received placebo; per-sample allocation not given. Following the first vaccine or placebo injection, samples were taken on day 63. This person who donated was an adult of 18-55 years in Boston. Participants' vaccine, an Ad26 vector, delivered Wuhan-strain SARS-CoV-2 spike. This CDR3 region has 16 residues. Between the trimmed V and J ends, which lost 0 bases and 0 bases, there was a span of 8 bases. Germline CDR1 and CDR2: LGHNA and YSLEER.

The sequencing used peripheral blood, collected in a trial of Ad26.COV2.S vaccine versus placebo. This chain joins TRBV4-3 and TRBJ2-2; D not certain. This clonotype originated in a person aged 18 to 65 who received the Ad26.COV2.S COVID-19 vaccine or a placebo. CDR3 DNA sequence: TGCGCCAGCAGCCAAGAGGTTATCGCGAACACCGGGGAGCTGTTTTTT. Its translation: CASSQEVIANTGELFF.